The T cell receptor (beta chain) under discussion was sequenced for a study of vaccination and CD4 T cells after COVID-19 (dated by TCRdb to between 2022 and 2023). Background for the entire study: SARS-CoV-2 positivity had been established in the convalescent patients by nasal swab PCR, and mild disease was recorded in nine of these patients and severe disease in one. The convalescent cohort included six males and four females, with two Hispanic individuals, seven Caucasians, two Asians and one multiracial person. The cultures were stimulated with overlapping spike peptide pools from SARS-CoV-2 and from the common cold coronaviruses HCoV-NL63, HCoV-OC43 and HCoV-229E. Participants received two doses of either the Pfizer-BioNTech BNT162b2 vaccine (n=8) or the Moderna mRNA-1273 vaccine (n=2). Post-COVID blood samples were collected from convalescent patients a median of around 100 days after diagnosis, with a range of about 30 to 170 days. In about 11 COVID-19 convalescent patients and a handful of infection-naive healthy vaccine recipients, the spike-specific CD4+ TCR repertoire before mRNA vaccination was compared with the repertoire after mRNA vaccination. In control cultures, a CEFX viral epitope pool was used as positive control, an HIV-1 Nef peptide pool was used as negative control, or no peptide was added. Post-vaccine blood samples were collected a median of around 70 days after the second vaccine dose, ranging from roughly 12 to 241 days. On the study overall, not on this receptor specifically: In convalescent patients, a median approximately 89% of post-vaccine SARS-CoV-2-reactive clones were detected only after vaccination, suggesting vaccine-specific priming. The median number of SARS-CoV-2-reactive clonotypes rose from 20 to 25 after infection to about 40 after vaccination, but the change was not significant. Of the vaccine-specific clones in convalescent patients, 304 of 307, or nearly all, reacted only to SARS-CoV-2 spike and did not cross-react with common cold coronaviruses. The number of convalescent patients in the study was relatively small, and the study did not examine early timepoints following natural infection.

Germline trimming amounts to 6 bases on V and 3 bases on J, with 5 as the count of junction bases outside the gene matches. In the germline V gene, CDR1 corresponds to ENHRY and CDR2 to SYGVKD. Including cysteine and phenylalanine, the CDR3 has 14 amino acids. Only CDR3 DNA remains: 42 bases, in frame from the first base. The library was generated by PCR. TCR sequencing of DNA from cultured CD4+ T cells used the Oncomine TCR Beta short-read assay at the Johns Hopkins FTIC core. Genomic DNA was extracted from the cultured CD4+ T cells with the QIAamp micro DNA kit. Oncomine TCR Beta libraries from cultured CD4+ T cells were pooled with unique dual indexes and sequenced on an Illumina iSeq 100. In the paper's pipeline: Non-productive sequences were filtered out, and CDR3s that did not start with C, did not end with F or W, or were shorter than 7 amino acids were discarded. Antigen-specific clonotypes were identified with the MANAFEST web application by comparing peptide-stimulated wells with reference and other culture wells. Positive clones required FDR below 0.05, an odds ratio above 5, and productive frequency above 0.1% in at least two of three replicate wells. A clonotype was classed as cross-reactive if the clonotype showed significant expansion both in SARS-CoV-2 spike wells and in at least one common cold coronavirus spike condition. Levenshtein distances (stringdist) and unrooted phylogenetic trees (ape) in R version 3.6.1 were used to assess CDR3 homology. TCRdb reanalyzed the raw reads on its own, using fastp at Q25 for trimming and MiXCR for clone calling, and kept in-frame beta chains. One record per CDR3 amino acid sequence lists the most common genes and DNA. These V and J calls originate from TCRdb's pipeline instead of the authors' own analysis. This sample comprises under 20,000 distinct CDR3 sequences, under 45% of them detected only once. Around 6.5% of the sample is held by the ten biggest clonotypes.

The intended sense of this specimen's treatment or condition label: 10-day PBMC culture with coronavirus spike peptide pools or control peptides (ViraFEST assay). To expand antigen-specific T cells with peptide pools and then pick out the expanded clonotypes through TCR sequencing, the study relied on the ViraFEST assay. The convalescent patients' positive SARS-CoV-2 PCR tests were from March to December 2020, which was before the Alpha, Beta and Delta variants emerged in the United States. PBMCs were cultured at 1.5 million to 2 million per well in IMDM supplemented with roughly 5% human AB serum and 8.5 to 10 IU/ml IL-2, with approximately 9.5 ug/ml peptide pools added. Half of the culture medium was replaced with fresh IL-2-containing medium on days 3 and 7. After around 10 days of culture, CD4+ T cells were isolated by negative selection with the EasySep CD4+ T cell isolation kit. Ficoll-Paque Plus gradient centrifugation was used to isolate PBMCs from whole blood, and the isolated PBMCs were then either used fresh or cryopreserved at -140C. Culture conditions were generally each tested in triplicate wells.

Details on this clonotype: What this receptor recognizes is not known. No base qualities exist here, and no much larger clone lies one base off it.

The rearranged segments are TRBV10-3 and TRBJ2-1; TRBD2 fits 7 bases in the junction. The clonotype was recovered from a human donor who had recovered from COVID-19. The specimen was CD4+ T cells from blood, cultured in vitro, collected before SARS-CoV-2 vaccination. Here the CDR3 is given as CAIRSSGGYNEQFF. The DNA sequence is TGTGCCATCAGGTCTAGCGGAGGCTACAATGAGCAGTTCTTC.